Below are 6 T cell receptor beta chains sequenced from a single sample in a study of cytomegalovirus exposure and HLA in healthy donors. With 60 Vbeta and 13 Jbeta primers, the PCR was carried out. The assay was immunoSEQ multiplex PCR, and TCRdb's table has in-frame clones only and misses some. This table holds 100,000 or so clones, about 70% found once. The sample taken for sequencing was PBMCs. Receptor source: a man aged 45-65 years in good health and CMV-seropositive.

The chain uses TRBV4-2 and TRBJ1-1; the D gene is possibly TRBD1 (6 bases). The CDR3 is made up of 16 amino acids. V lost 3 bases and J 1 base, leaving 15 bases between the germline ends. CDR1 and CDR2 from the germline V gene are LGHNA and YNFKEQ. CDR3 bases: TGTGCCAGCAGCCACAGCCCGGGACAAAGGAACACTGAAGCTTTCTTT. Protein sequence: CASSHSPGQRNTEAFF.

This chain links TRBV5-6 with TRBJ1-3; D perhaps matches TRBD1 (5 bases). The V and J ends lost 4 bases and 0 bases respectively, with 14 bases between them. This CDR3 is 16 amino acids long. Germline values: CDR1 SGHDT, CDR2 YYEEEE. CDR3 residues: CASSRQGYFSGNTIYF. CDR3 nucleotide sequence: TGTGCCAGCAGCCGTCAGGGATACTTCTCTGGAAACACCATATATTTT.

The chain combines TRBV19 with TRBJ1-5; 8 bases match TRBD1. CDR3 length: 17 amino acids. CDR1 is LNHDA and CDR2 is SQIVND in the germline V gene (reference sequence). The ends lost 5 bases at V and 11 bases at J; junction bases unmatched: 20. The CDR3 reads CASSPRPIGQGGMSQHF. In DNA form, the CDR3 reads TGTGCCAGTAGTCCCCGCCCGATCGGACAGGGAGGGATGTCCCAGCATTTT.

The rearrangement links TRBV5-1 to TRBJ2-7, with 8 bases fitting TRBD1. CDR1 is SGHRS, CDR2 YFSETQ, per germline. With V trimmed by 0 bases and J by 3 bases, 2 bases remained unmatched. The length of the CDR3 is 14 residues. This chain's CDR3 is CASSLDRGYYEQYF. CDR3 nucleotides: TGCGCCAGCAGCTTGGACAGGGGGTACTACGAGCAGTACTTC.

This sequence joins TRBV20-1 and TRBJ1-1; no clear D gene. This CDR3 contains 11 residues. Germline V gene sequence: CDR1 DFQATT, CDR2 SNEGSKA (reference sequence). Trimming removed 3 bases at V and 10 bases at J, with 12 bases between. The CDR3 DNA follows: TGCAGTGCTAGTAACGCCGCGGGAGCTTTCTTT. It yields the protein CSASNAAGAFF.

V usage is TRBV7-2 and J usage is TRBJ2-2; possibly TRBD2 for D (6 bases). The CDR3 is 13 amino acids. V was clipped by 5 bases and J by 2 bases, with 6 bases between them. Per the germline V gene, CDR1 is SGHTA and CDR2 is FQGNSA. CDR3 protein: CASSGLNTGELFF. CDR3 nucleotides: TGTGCCAGCAGCGGACTAAACACCGGGGAGCTGTTTTTT.